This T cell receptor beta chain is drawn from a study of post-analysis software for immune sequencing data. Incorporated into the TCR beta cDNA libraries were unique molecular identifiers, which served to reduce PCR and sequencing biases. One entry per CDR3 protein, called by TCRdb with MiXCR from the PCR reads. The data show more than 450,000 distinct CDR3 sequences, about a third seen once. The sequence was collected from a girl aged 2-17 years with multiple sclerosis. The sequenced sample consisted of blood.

For the CDR3, the DNA is TGCAGTGCTAGAGTCCAGGGGCCAGATACGCAGTATTTT. Its translation is CSARVQGPDTQYF. J is TRBJ2-3 and V is TRBV20-1; D perhaps matches TRBD1 (6 bases). V dropped 1 base and J dropped 4 bases, with 9 bases sitting between them. The CDR3 contains 13 residues. The germline V gene encodes CDR1 DFQATT and CDR2 SNEGSKA (reference sequence).